The 8 T cell receptor beta chains presented below share a single source sample, sequenced in a study of shared clonotypes between healthy human individuals (TCRdb year 2020). The library was built by means of the immunoSEQ multiplex PCR assay. The immuneACCESS repertoire file appears here via TCRdb, limited to in-frame rearrangements. These files lack a portion of the clones; in checked studies, under half of the deficit traces to unresolved V genes, and the cause of the others is not known. The sample table lists 1.5 million to 1.9 million clones, approximately 98% of them with a count of one. The ten most abundant clones make up roughly 0.4% of the sample. The sample was naive CD4+ T cells sorted from blood. The cell subset or site label, as the study defines it: CD45RA+ positively selected. These TCRs come from a young man in good health.

J is TRBJ2-1 and V is TRBV11-3, with 9 bases aligning to TRBD2. The CDR3 is 17 amino acids. J lost 1 base, V lost 0 bases, and 4 bases had no gene match. The germline V gene has CDR1 SGHNT and CDR2 YENEEA. The CDR3 loop reads CASSLETSGGSYNEQFF. The CDR3 coding sequence is TGTGCCAGCAGCTTAGAGACTAGCGGCGGGTCCTACAATGAGCAGTTCTTC.

The chain uses TRBV10-3 and TRBJ2-3; TRBD2 aligns across 11 bases. This CDR3 is built from 16 residues. The germline V gene encodes CDR1 ENHRY and CDR2 SYGVKD. After removal of 3 bases from V and 5 bases from J, the junction contained 7 bases not matched to a gene. The CDR3 protein is CAISETTSGIIDTQYF. The CDR3 DNA sequence: TGTGCCATCAGTGAAACGACTAGCGGGATTATAGATACGCAGTATTTT.

This clone was recorded only once. The rearrangement joins TRBV9 to TRBJ2-5, with 7 nucleotides matching TRBD1. Germline V CDR1 and CDR2: SGDLS, YYNGEE. The V and J ends lost 8 bases and 4 bases, in that order; junction bases with no gene match: 5. There are 12 residues in the CDR3. CDR3 DNA: TGTGCCAGTGGACAGGCCGGAGAGACCCAGTACTTC. Amino acids: CASGQAGETQYF.

The chain carries TRBV13 and TRBJ2-3; 10 bases are a match to TRBD2. The CDR3 is 16 residues long. Trimming removed 1 base from V and 5 bases from J; junction bases left unmatched: 6. Looked up from germline, CDR1 is PRHDT and CDR2 is FYEKMQ (reference sequence). As DNA, the CDR3 is TGTGCCAGCAGCTTAGCCACTCTAGCGGGAGTAGATACGCAGTATTTT. The encoded protein is CASSLATLAGVDTQYF.

This sequence joins TRBV7-2 and TRBJ2-7, with 9 positions matching TRBD1. After removal of 1 base from V and 7 bases from J, the junction contained 8 bases not matched to a gene. The germline gives CDR1 SGHTA, CDR2 FQGNSA. The CDR3 covers 15 residues. CDR3 DNA sequence: TGTGCCAGCAGCTTAGATGGAGGGACAGGGAGGGAGCAGTACTTC. Translation: CASSLDGGTGREQYF.

J is TRBJ2-4 and V is TRBV5-4; 11 bases map to TRBD2. This CDR3 has 14 residues. With 2 bases clipped from V and 7 bases from J, the junction kept 2 bases outside the gene matches. CDR1 is SGHNT, CDR2 YYREEE, per germline (reference sequence). The CDR3 sequence is CASSFTSGSNIQYF. As DNA, the CDR3 is TGTGCCAGCAGCTTCACTAGCGGGAGTAACATTCAGTACTTC.

The chain carries TRBV10-3 and TRBJ1-1; no clear D gene. CDR1 ENHRY and CDR2 SYGVKD come from the germline V gene. The CDR3 has 12 residues. V lost 10 bases to trimming and J lost 3 bases, with 12 bases between them. The CDR3 reads CATTSFDTEAFF. CDR3 sequence (DNA): TGTGCCACCACCTCATTCGACACTGAAGCTTTCTTT.

CDR3 region: CASRETGTYEQYF. The CDR3 nucleotides read TGCGCCAGCAGGGAGACAGGGACCTACGAGCAGTACTTC. This chain uses TRBV10-2 with TRBJ2-7, with 7 bases lining up with TRBD1. From germline, CDR1 is WSHSY and CDR2 SAAADI. The CDR3 sequence is 13 residues long. The V gene end was trimmed by 6 bases and the J gene end by 2 bases; junction bases not matched to a gene: 4.